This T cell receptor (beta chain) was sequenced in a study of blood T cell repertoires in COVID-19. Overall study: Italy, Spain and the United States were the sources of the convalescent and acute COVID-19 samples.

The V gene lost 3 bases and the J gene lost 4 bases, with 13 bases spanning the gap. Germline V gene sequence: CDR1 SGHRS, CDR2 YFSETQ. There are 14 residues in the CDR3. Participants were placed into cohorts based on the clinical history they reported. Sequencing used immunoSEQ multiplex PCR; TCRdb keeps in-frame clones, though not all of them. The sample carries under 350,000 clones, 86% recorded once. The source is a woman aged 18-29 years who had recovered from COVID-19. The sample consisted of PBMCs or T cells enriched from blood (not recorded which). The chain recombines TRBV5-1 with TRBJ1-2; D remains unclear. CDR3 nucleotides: TGCGCCAGCAGCTCGGAGGGCTCCTTCTATGGCTACACCTTC. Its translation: CASSSEGSFYGYTF.